The rows below give T cell receptor beta chains drawn from one sample of a study of blood T cell repertoires in COVID-19. Clones were sequenced by immunoSEQ multiplex PCR, and TCRdb holds only the in-frame ones, with some missing. The table records about 300,000 clones, about 90% of them present only once. Sequenced: peripheral blood. The receptors come from a woman in her twenties or thirties with COVID-19, enrolled during active disease. CDR3s include the opening cysteine and the closing phenylalanine or tryptophan. A D gene is named only where the DNA matches it firmly. Clone size, where shown, is once, few, many, or a class for clones that have expanded.

v_gene	j_gene	d_gene	abundance	CDR3aa	CDR3nt
TRBV28	TRBJ2-5	TRBD2	NA	CASSRLAGGRYQETQYF	TGTGCCAGCAGCCGACTAGCGGGGGGGCGCTACCAAGAGACCCAGTACTTC
TRBV24-1	TRBJ2-5	NA	NA	CATSDLIGVQETQYF	TGTGCCACCAGTGATTTGATCGGGGTTCAAGAGACCCAGTACTTC
TRBV12-3/TRBV12-4	TRBJ1-2	NA	NA	CASSLPDSLSF	TGTGCCAGCAGTTTACCTGACAGTCTTTCCTTC
TRBV2	TRBJ1-6	TRBD1	NA	CASSEVTGRGSPLHF	TGTGCCAGCAGTGAGGTGACAGGGCGGGGTTCACCCCTCCACTTT
TRBV5-1	TRBJ1-1	NA	NA	CASSFQGPNTEAFF	TGCGCCAGCAGCTTCCAGGGGCCGAACACTGAAGCTTTCTTT
TRBV6-5	TRBJ1-1	TRBD1	many	CASSNVQGAEAFF	TGTGCCAGCAGTAACGTACAGGGGGCTGAAGCTTTCTTT
TRBV6-1	TRBJ1-2	NA	NA	CASSEVTGWSYGYTF	TGTGCCAGCAGTGAAGTCACAGGTTGGAGCTATGGCTACACCTTC
TRBV4-1	TRBJ1-5	NA	NA	CASSQLLGQAGQPQHF	TGCGCCAGCAGCCAGCTGTTAGGGCAGGCGGGTCAGCCCCAGCATTTT
TRBV5-1	TRBJ1-4	TRBD1	NA	CASSPGQGNEKLFF	TGCGCCAGCAGCCCCGGACAGGGGAATGAAAAACTGTTTTTT
TRBV13	TRBJ1-2	NA	NA	CASSRRDGSSGYTF	TGTGCCAGCAGCAGGCGGGACGGGAGCTCTGGCTACACCTTC
TRBV11-3	TRBJ2-7	TRBD2	NA	CASSPTGTSGYEQYF	TGTGCCAGCAGCCCAACCGGGACTAGCGGTTACGAGCAGTACTTC
TRBV6-1	TRBJ2-2	TRBD2	NA	CASSEGRLAGTPGTGELFF	TGTGCCAGCAGTGAGGGTAGACTAGCGGGGACACCAGGAACCGGGGAGCTGTTTTTT
TRBV7-9	TRBJ2-7	TRBD2	NA	CASSLAVAGAPQYF	TGTGCCAGCAGCTTAGCGGTAGCGGGGGCCCCGCAGTACTTC
TRBV7-2	TRBJ2-4	NA	NA	CASSPGGAAKNIQYF	TGTGCCAGCAGCCCTGGGGGGGCAGCCAAAAACATTCAGTACTTC
TRBV3-1/TRBV3-2	TRBJ1-3	NA	NA	CASSHGVGNTIYF	TGTGCCAGCAGCCATGGAGTTGGAAACACCATATATTTT
TRBV28	TRBJ1-2	NA	NA	CASSSPSTGFGGGYTF	TGTGCCAGCAGTTCCCCCTCTACAGGGTTTGGTGGTGGCTACACCTTC
TRBV7-8	TRBJ1-5	TRBD1	few	CASSLGTGDNQPQHF	TGTGCCAGCAGCTTGGGGACAGGGGACAATCAGCCCCAGCATTTT
TRBV2	TRBJ2-1	TRBD2	NA	CASSGSGGRVFF	TGTGCCAGCAGTGGTAGCGGGGGGCGAGTTTTCTTC
TRBV25-1	TRBJ1-2	NA	NA	CASSDGEGEAFYGYTF	TGTGCCAGCAGTGATGGTGAGGGAGAAGCTTTCTATGGCTACACCTTC
TRBV11-3	TRBJ1-1	NA	NA	CASSFRSAAGTEAFF	TGTGCCAGCAGCTTCAGGTCGGCAGCGGGCACTGAAGCTTTCTTT
TRBV5-6	TRBJ1-1	NA	NA	CASSLPTGNTEAFF	TGTGCCAGCAGCTTACCGACAGGGAACACTGAAGCTTTCTTT
TRBV20-1	TRBJ2-3	TRBD2	NA	CSASKLAGLGDGTQYF	TGCAGTGCTAGTAAATTAGCGGGGCTGGGAGACGGTACGCAGTATTTT
TRBV7-2	TRBJ1-2	TRBD1	NA	CASSSHSRGDGYTF	TGTGCCAGCAGCTCGCACAGCAGGGGGGATGGCTACACCTTC
TRBV6-5	TRBJ1-1	NA	NA	CASSYSGFGGVTEAFF	TGTGCCAGCAGTTACTCGGGATTTGGGGGGGTCACTGAAGCTTTCTTT
TRBV11-3	TRBJ2-5	NA	NA	CASSSRLEETQYF	TGTGCCAGCAGCTCCCGACTAGAAGAGACCCAGTACTTC
TRBV19	TRBJ1-1	TRBD1	NA	CASSPQGAATEAFF	TGTGCCAGTAGTCCACAGGGGGCGGCCACTGAAGCTTTCTTT
TRBV19	TRBJ1-6	TRBD1	NA	CASSLGDRGRPPLHF	TGTGCCAGTAGTCTGGGGGACAGGGGACGGCCACCCCTCCACTTT
TRBV7-6	TRBJ1-2	NA	NA	CASSRIGGALDYGYTF	TGTGCCAGCAGCCGCATAGGGGGGGCGCTGGACTATGGCTACACCTTC
TRBV7-2	TRBJ2-2	NA	NA	CASSSGSPTGELFF	TGTGCCAGCAGCTCGGGGAGCCCCACCGGGGAGCTGTTTTTT
TRBV4-1	TRBJ2-6	TRBD2	NA	CASSPSLAGGGGANVLTF	TGCGCCAGCAGCCCCAGTCTAGCGGGGGGTGGTGGGGCCAACGTCCTGACTTTC
TRBV5-1	TRBJ1-2	NA	NA	CASSTGNYGYTF	TGCGCCAGCAGTACAGGGAACTATGGCTACACCTTC
TRBV27	TRBJ1-2	NA	NA	CASSLSQGYYGYTF	TGTGCCAGCAGTTTATCTCAGGGATACTATGGCTACACCTTC
TRBV5-1	TRBJ2-1	NA	NA	CASSLMAPNEQFF	TGCGCCAGCAGCTTGATGGCTCCTAATGAGCAGTTCTTC
TRBV7-2	TRBJ2-2	NA	NA	CASSLDRTGELFF	TGTGCCAGCAGCCTGGACAGAACCGGGGAGCTGTTTTTT
TRBV19	TRBJ2-7	TRBD1	NA	CASSMGTANEQYF	TGTGCCAGTAGTATGGGGACAGCCAACGAGCAGTACTTC
TRBV15	TRBJ1-2	TRBD1	few	CATSRGGTTGKIGYTF	TGTGCCACCAGCAGAGGAGGTACGACAGGGAAGATTGGCTACACCTTC
TRBV7-9	TRBJ2-4	NA	NA	CASSLGGVPGNIQYF	TGTGCCAGCAGCTTAGGGGGGGTCCCAGGGAACATTCAGTACTTC
TRBV5-6	TRBJ1-1	NA	NA	CASSPGRVGNTEAFF	TGTGCCAGCAGCCCCGGGAGGGTGGGGAACACTGAAGCTTTCTTT
TRBV9	TRBJ1-2	NA	NA	CASSQGRGIYGYTF	TGTGCCAGCAGCCAGGGGAGGGGGATCTATGGCTACACCTTC